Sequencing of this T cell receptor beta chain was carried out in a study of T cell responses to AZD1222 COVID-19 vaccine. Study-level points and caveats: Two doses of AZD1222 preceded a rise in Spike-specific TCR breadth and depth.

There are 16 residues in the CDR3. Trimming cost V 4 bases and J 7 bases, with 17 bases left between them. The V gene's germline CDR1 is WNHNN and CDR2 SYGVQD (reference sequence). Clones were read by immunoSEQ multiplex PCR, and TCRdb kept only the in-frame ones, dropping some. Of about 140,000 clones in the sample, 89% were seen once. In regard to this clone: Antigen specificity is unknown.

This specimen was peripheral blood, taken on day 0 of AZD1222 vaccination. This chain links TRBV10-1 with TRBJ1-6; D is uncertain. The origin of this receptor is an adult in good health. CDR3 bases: TGCGCCAGCAGTGGAAGGAGGGCAGACCCAAATTCACCCCTCCACTTT. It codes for CASSGRRADPNSPLHF.